These 5 T cell receptor beta chains were sequenced from one sample in a study of CD8 T cells in ankylosing spondylitis. Using its own MiXCR run on the 5' RACE reads, TCRdb lists one record per CDR3 protein. The sample has under 450,000 distinct CDR3 sequences; about a sixth are singletons. Broader study findings: A motif of 7 to 9 highly homologous TCR beta variants was seen as apparently characteristic of ankylosing spondylitis blood.

No cognate antigen is known for these TCRs. What was sequenced was blood, either unsorted or a sorted T cell fraction (not recorded which). These receptors were taken from a male donor with ankylosing spondylitis.

Notes on this clonotype: Given a much more abundant clone one base away, this may be a read error. The genes are TRBV4-3 and TRBJ2-1, with 13 bases lining up with TRBD2. CDR1 is LGHNA, CDR2 YSLEER, per germline. There are 16 residues in the CDR3. The CDR3 DNA reads as TGCGCCATCAGCCAAGAGGGACTAGCGGGATACAATGAGCAGTTCTTC. Amino acid sequence: CAISQEGLAGYNEQFF.

This clonotype was observed a few times. The chain recombines TRBV20-1 with TRBJ2-5; 7 bases agree with TRBD1. The CDR3 totals 14 residues. Germline CDR1 and CDR2: DFQATT and SNEGSKA (reference sequence). V was clipped by 5 bases and J by 5 bases; unmatched bases: 11. The CDR3 region is CSAPPGQDGETQYF. The CDR3 DNA is TGCAGTGCTCCACCAGGACAGGATGGGGAGACCCAGTACTTC.

The chain joins TRBV6-1 to TRBJ1-1; 7 bases fit TRBD1. Looked up from germline, CDR1 is MNHNS and CDR2 is SASEGT. This CDR3 has 15 amino acids. The J segment lost 1 base and the V segment lost 4 bases, leaving 6 bases of the junction unmatched. CDR3 region: CASSGLQGRNTEAFF. The CDR3 DNA sequence: TGTGCCAGCAGTGGGTTACAGGGGCGGAACACTGAAGCTTTCTTT.

About this clonotype: Mismatch with germline at one junction end may stem from a read error. This chain uses TRBV28 with TRBJ2-2, with 8 bases aligning to TRBD1. Germline V gives CDR1 MDHEN, CDR2 SYDVKM. The CDR3 contains 15 residues. The CDR3: CASSSQGAGTGELFF. The CDR3 DNA reads as TGTGCCAGTAGTTCCCAGGGGGCGGGAACCGGGGAGCTGTTTTTT.

Ten or more counts support this clonotype. The chain employs TRBV7-2 and TRBJ2-7; 8 nucleotides line up with TRBD1. J was trimmed by 4 bases and V by 3 bases; bases with no gene match: 8. Per germline, CDR1 SGHTA and CDR2 FQGNSA. This CDR3 comprises 15 residues. CDR3 sequence (DNA): TGTGCCAGCAGCTTCTCCGGGACAGGTATTTACGAGCAGTACTTC. This sequence encodes CASSFSGTGIYEQYF.